The 13 T cell receptor beta chains in this list originate from one sample, sequenced in a study of blood T cell repertoires in COVID-19 (dated by TCRdb to about 2020). Libraries were constructed by the immunoSEQ multiplex PCR assay. Sourced from immuneACCESS, this table was stored by TCRdb with only in-frame sequences that have V and J called. A share of the clones is absent; for the studies checked, an unresolved V gene accounts for under half, and the remainder has no known explanation. The sample table lists 220,000 or so clones, more than 75% of them with a count of one. Approximately 8% of the sample is held by the ten biggest clonotypes. The sample taken for sequencing was peripheral blood. Receptors originate from a woman of 80 years or more with COVID-19, enrolled during active disease.

The CDR3 nucleotides are TGCGCCAGCACGGCGGGGCGCGGAACTGAAGCTTTCTTT. This gives the protein CASTAGRGTEAFF. The V call is TRBV10-1, the J call TRBJ1-1, with D perhaps TRBD1 (5 bases). Germline V CDR1 and CDR2: WNHNN, SYGVQD (reference sequence). V was shortened by 7 bases and J by 5 bases, with 14 bases between the two germline ends. The CDR3 extends over 13 amino acids.

The V call is TRBV12-3 or TRBV12-4, the J call TRBJ1-1; 9 bases are a match to TRBD1. The CDR3 runs 13 residues. The trim removed 6 bases at V and 4 bases at J, leaving 3 bases unmatched. DNA of the CDR3: TGTGCCAGCAGGGGACAGGGTAGCACTGAAGCTTTCTTT. Protein sequence: CASRGQGSTEAFF.

This chain joins TRBV6-5 and TRBJ1-1; maybe TRBD1 (5 bases). With 6 bases removed from V and 1 base from J, the gap between germline ends came to 9 bases. Germline V gene sequence: CDR1 MNHEY, CDR2 SVGAGI. This CDR3 spans 13 amino acids. The CDR3 reads CASRSTGNTEAFF. The CDR3 DNA is TGTGCCAGCAGATCCACAGGGAACACTGAAGCTTTCTTT.

This chain uses TRBV30 with TRBJ1-2; no definite D call. V dropped 2 bases and J dropped 6 bases, with 10 bases sitting between them. The CDR3 runs to 12 residues. The germline gives CDR1 GTSNPN, CDR2 SVGIG (reference sequence). DNA for the CDR3: TGTGCCTGGAGTACCCGCAACAATGGCTACACCTTC. Amino acid sequence: CAWSTRNNGYTF. The variable domain in full, with the rest retrieved from reference TRBV30 and TRBJ1-2, is SQTIHQWPATLVQPVGSPLSLECTVEGTSNPNLYWYRQAAGRGLQLLFYSVGIGQISSEVPQNLSASRPQDRQFILSSKKLLLSDSGFYLCAWSTRNNGYTFGSGTRLTVV.

The chain combines TRBV5-1 with TRBJ2-2, with 8 nucleotides matching TRBD2. Trimming at V came to 5 bases and at J to 0 bases, leaving 0 bases not matched to a gene. This CDR3 is built from 14 residues. Germline-derived CDR1 and CDR2 are SGHRS and YFSETQ. The CDR3 reads CASSSGANTGELFF. In nucleotides, the CDR3 is TGCGCCAGCAGTAGCGGGGCGAACACCGGGGAGCTGTTTTTT.

The chain carries TRBV7-2 and TRBJ2-7; D unresolved. V was pared by 1 base and J by 4 bases, with 14 bases between. CDR3 size: 15 residues. From germline, CDR1 is SGHTA and CDR2 FQGNSA. CDR3 DNA sequence: TGTGCCAGCAGCTTAGACATGGGCTCTTCTTACGAGCAGTACTTC. Residues: CASSLDMGSSYEQYF.

The table lists this clone with a few counts. The CDR3 reads CASLTSGTDTQYF. The CDR3 nucleotides read TGTGCCAGCCTCACTAGCGGCACAGATACGCAGTATTTT. The chain joins TRBV28 to TRBJ2-3, with 7 bases aligning to TRBD2. CDR3 length equals 13 residues. V shed 8 bases and J 1 base; nucleotides not matched to a gene: 3. Germline CDR1 reads MDHEN; CDR2 reads SYDVKM.

This clone was detected only once. This chain uses TRBV19 with TRBJ1-5; TRBD1 matches at 7 bases. After removal of 2 bases from V and 0 bases from J, the junction contained 10 bases not matched to a gene. The CDR3 is 18 residues long. Germline assignment: CDR1 LNHDA and CDR2 SQIVND (reference sequence). The CDR3 spells CASSILFGGTVSNQPQHF. CDR3 DNA: TGTGCCAGTAGTATATTGTTCGGCGGGACAGTTAGCAATCAGCCCCAGCATTTT. The full variable domain, its missing parts supplied by reference TRBV19 and TRBJ1-5, is DGGITQSPKYLFRKEGQNVTLSCEQNLNHDAMYWYRQDPGQGLRLIYYSQIVNDFQKGDIAEGYSVSREKKESFPLTVTSAQKNPTAFYLCASSILFGGTVSNQPQHFGDGTRLSIL.

J is TRBJ1-1 and V is TRBV5-1, with TRBD1 as a possible D gene (6 bases). The CDR3 is made up of 14 amino acids. V was shortened by 7 bases and J by 1 base, with 14 bases between the two germline ends. Germline CDR1 is SGHRS and CDR2 is YFSETQ. In nucleotides, the CDR3 is TGCGCCAGCTGCCGGGACATACCGAACACTGAAGCTTTCTTT. As protein: CASCRDIPNTEAFF.

This chain joins TRBV6-6 and TRBJ2-5; 9 bases match TRBD2. Germline CDR1 is MNHNY and CDR2 is SVGAGI (reference sequence). Unmatched junction bases numbered 5, after V lost 5 bases and J lost 1 base. The CDR3 is 15 amino acids. Here the CDR3 reads CASSGGTSPQETQYF. Here the CDR3 DNA reads TGTGCCAGCAGTGGAGGGACTAGCCCCCAAGAGACCCAGTACTTC.

The genes are TRBV4-1 and TRBJ1-2, with D unclear. CDR3 length: 13 amino acids. The ends were cut back, 0 bases at V and 5 bases at J, with 7 bases in the middle. Germline V gives CDR1 MGHRA, CDR2 YSYEKL. DNA for the CDR3: TGCGCCAGCAGCCAAGAGGGCAGGTATGGCTACACCTTC. It encodes CASSQEGRYGYTF.

The V gene is TRBV6-5, the J gene TRBJ1-1; D remains ambiguous. Germline V lookup: CDR1 MNHEY, CDR2 SVGAGI. V lost 0 bases to trimming and J lost 4 bases, with 6 bases between them. The CDR3 length is 13 residues. CDR3 loop: CASSYSVATEAFF. The CDR3 DNA reads TGTGCCAGCAGTTACTCTGTGGCCACTGAAGCTTTCTTT.

This clone has ten or more counts. This chain connects TRBV5-1 to TRBJ2-2; unclear D gene. The ends were cut back, 4 bases at V and 5 bases at J, with 12 bases in the middle. CDR1 and CDR2 (germline): SGHRS, YFSETQ. The CDR3 has 14 residues. CDR3 residues: CASSVSQNTGELFF. DNA for the CDR3: TGCGCCAGCAGCGTATCACAGAATACCGGGGAGCTGTTTTTT.